The rows below give T cell receptor beta chains drawn from one sample of a study of blood T cell repertoires in COVID-19. The assay was immunoSEQ multiplex PCR, and TCRdb's table has in-frame clones only and misses some. The sample has fewer than 250,000 clones, roughly four fifths seen once. Input material: peripheral blood. Source of these receptors: a woman in her forties or fifties with active or convalescent COVID-19. Both conserved end residues are part of each CDR3. The order of the fields is clone size, D gene, V gene, J gene, CDR3 DNA, CDR3 protein. D genes are given only for firm matches. Where a row states a size, it is once, few, many or the class of an expanded clone; other rows omit it.

clone size: NA
D gene: TRBD1
V gene: TRBV10-3
J gene: TRBJ1-2
CDR3 DNA: TGTGCCATCAGTGATCATCGTACCGGGACAGGGGTTTTTGGCTACACCTTC
CDR3 protein: CAISDHRTGTGVFGYTF

clone size: NA
D gene: NA
V gene: TRBV2
J gene: TRBJ2-3
CDR3 DNA: TGTGCCAGCGATCGGGACTCCACTAGCACAGATACGCAGTATTTT
CDR3 protein: CASDRDSTSTDTQYF

clone size: NA
D gene: TRBD1
V gene: TRBV27
J gene: TRBJ2-2
CDR3 DNA: TGTGCCAGCAGTACAGGGGTGGCCGGGGAGCTGTTTTTT
CDR3 protein: CASSTGVAGELFF

clone size: once
D gene: TRBD2
V gene: TRBV2
J gene: TRBJ2-5
CDR3 DNA: TGTGCCAGCAGTGGCCGACTAGCGGGGGAAGAGACCCAGTACTTC
CDR3 protein: CASSGRLAGEETQYF

clone size: NA
D gene: TRBD2
V gene: TRBV29-1
J gene: TRBJ2-3
CDR3 DNA: TGCAGCGTTGTAGCGGGGGGGCTCACAGATACGCAGTATTTT
CDR3 protein: CSVVAGGLTDTQYF

clone size: NA
D gene: NA
V gene: TRBV28
J gene: TRBJ1-1
CDR3 DNA: TGTGCCAGCAGTTTAAATACTCTAGGCCCTGAAGCTTTCTTT
CDR3 protein: CASSLNTLGPEAFF

clone size: NA
D gene: TRBD2
V gene: TRBV10-3
J gene: TRBJ2-3
CDR3 DNA: TGTGCCATCAGTGGGGGAGCGGGGGGGCCTCCCCCACAAGCAGATACGCAGTATTTT
CDR3 protein: CAISGGAGGPPPQADTQYF

clone size: NA
D gene: TRBD2
V gene: TRBV6-4
J gene: TRBJ2-1
CDR3 DNA: TGTGCCAGCAGTGACCTGGCTAGCGGGAGGATCCGCGAGCAGTTCTTC
CDR3 protein: CASSDLASGRIREQFF

clone size: few
D gene: TRBD1
V gene: TRBV24-1
J gene: TRBJ1-2
CDR3 DNA: TGTGCCACCAGTATCCCGGTAATGATTTTGGACAGGGGGCGAGGCTATGGCTACACCTTC
CDR3 protein: CATSIPVMILDRGRGYGYTF

clone size: NA
D gene: NA
V gene: TRBV5-1
J gene: TRBJ1-4
CDR3 DNA: TGCGCCAGCGGAAAATCGACACAACCTAATGAAAAACTGTTTTTT
CDR3 protein: CASGKSTQPNEKLFF

clone size: NA
D gene: NA
V gene: TRBV3-1/TRBV3-2
J gene: TRBJ1-2
CDR3 DNA: TGTGCCAGCAGCCAGTTAGGGGGACAAAACTATGGCTACACCTTC
CDR3 protein: CASSQLGGQNYGYTF

clone size: few
D gene: TRBD2
V gene: TRBV5-1
J gene: TRBJ2-5
CDR3 DNA: TGCGCCAGCAGCTTCACGGGAGGCGAGACCCAGTACTTC
CDR3 protein: CASSFTGGETQYF

clone size: NA
D gene: TRBD1
V gene: TRBV19
J gene: TRBJ1-1
CDR3 DNA: TGTGCCAGCATTAAGGACAGGGTAATTACTGAAGCTTTCTTT
CDR3 protein: CASIKDRVITEAFF

clone size: NA
D gene: TRBD1
V gene: TRBV5-1
J gene: TRBJ2-7
CDR3 DNA: TGCGCCAGCAGCCCCGGGACAGGGATCGTGGAAGAGCAGTACTTC
CDR3 protein: CASSPGTGIVEEQYF

clone size: NA
D gene: TRBD2
V gene: TRBV9
J gene: TRBJ2-7
CDR3 DNA: TGTGCCAGCAGCGCGGGACTAGCGTCGACCTACGAGCAGTACTTC
CDR3 protein: CASSAGLASTYEQYF

clone size: once
D gene: TRBD1
V gene: TRBV11-2
J gene: TRBJ1-2
CDR3 DNA: TGTGCCAGCAGCCGGGGACAGGCGTTCGGCTACACCTTC
CDR3 protein: CASSRGQAFGYTF

clone size: NA
D gene: TRBD1
V gene: TRBV6-5
J gene: TRBJ2-1
CDR3 DNA: TGTGCCAGCAGGCCCGGGACAGGGGTCTACAATGAGCAGTTCTTC
CDR3 protein: CASRPGTGVYNEQFF

clone size: NA
D gene: NA
V gene: TRBV7-9
J gene: TRBJ2-5
CDR3 DNA: TGTGCCAGCAGCTCCACCAGGGAGACCCAGTACTTC
CDR3 protein: CASSSTRETQYF

clone size: NA
D gene: NA
V gene: TRBV14
J gene: TRBJ1-3
CDR3 DNA: TGTGCCAGCAGCCATTTGGACAGTCTCTCTGGAAACACCATATATTTT
CDR3 protein: CASSHLDSLSGNTIYF

clone size: NA
D gene: NA
V gene: TRBV6-4
J gene: TRBJ2-3
CDR3 DNA: TGTGCCAGCAGTCCCATGGGGCGTAGCACAGATACGCAGTATTTT
CDR3 protein: CASSPMGRSTDTQYF

clone size: NA
D gene: TRBD2
V gene: TRBV5-1
J gene: TRBJ2-1
CDR3 DNA: TGCGCCAGCAGCTTGGCCGCGACTAGCGGGTTAAATGAGCAGTTCTTC
CDR3 protein: CASSLAATSGLNEQFF

clone size: NA
D gene: TRBD1
V gene: TRBV11-2
J gene: TRBJ2-5
CDR3 DNA: TGTGCCAGCAGCGGACAGGGATACTTGAAGACCCAGTACTTC
CDR3 protein: CASSGQGYLKTQYF

clone size: NA
D gene: NA
V gene: TRBV12-1
J gene: TRBJ2-1
CDR3 DNA: TGTGCCAGCAGCTCGACTAGCGGGGACTCCTACAATGAGCAGTTCTTC
CDR3 protein: CASSSTSGDSYNEQFF

clone size: NA
D gene: NA
V gene: TRBV5-1
J gene: TRBJ2-7
CDR3 DNA: TGCGCCAGCAGCTTAATGTCGGGGGGCGGCGAGCAGTACTTC
CDR3 protein: CASSLMSGGGEQYF

clone size: NA
D gene: TRBD2
V gene: TRBV7-9
J gene: TRBJ2-3
CDR3 DNA: TGTGCCAGCAGCGGACTAGCGCGATACTTAACAGATACGCAGTATTTT
CDR3 protein: CASSGLARYLTDTQYF

clone size: NA
D gene: NA
V gene: TRBV2
J gene: TRBJ1-2
CDR3 DNA: TGTGCCAGCACAACAACCTTAGGGGGCTATGGCTACACCTTC
CDR3 protein: CASTTTLGGYGYTF

clone size: NA
D gene: TRBD1
V gene: TRBV3-1/TRBV3-2
J gene: TRBJ1-1
CDR3 DNA: TGTGCCAGCATGGGACAGGGGTTCGTAGCTTTCTTT
CDR3 protein: CASMGQGFVAFF

clone size: NA
D gene: NA
V gene: TRBV16
J gene: TRBJ2-5
CDR3 DNA: TGTGCCAGCAGCCAATCGCGTCAAGAGACCCAGTACTTC
CDR3 protein: CASSQSRQETQYF

clone size: NA
D gene: NA
V gene: TRBV2
J gene: TRBJ2-5
CDR3 DNA: TGTGCCAGCAGTGATGACTACCAAGAGACCCAGTACTTC
CDR3 protein: CASSDDYQETQYF

clone size: NA
D gene: TRBD2
V gene: TRBV15
J gene: TRBJ2-7
CDR3 DNA: TGTGCCACCAGCAGAGACCCATCGAGTAGCGGGTTGAACTACGAGCAGTACTTC
CDR3 protein: CATSRDPSSSGLNYEQYF

clone size: NA
D gene: NA
V gene: TRBV7-9
J gene: TRBJ1-1
CDR3 DNA: TGTGCCAGCAGCGTATTACAGGGCATGAACACTGAAGCTTTCTTT
CDR3 protein: CASSVLQGMNTEAFF

clone size: NA
D gene: NA
V gene: TRBV6-5
J gene: TRBJ1-2
CDR3 DNA: TGTGCCACCACCCTCCAGGGGATCGGGAGCTACACCTTC
CDR3 protein: CATTLQGIGSYTF

clone size: NA
D gene: NA
V gene: TRBV6-1
J gene: TRBJ1-5
CDR3 DNA: TGTGCCAGCAGTGAAGCGCTTCGGCAGCCCCAGCATTTT
CDR3 protein: CASSEALRQPQHF

clone size: few
D gene: NA
V gene: TRBV5-1
J gene: TRBJ2-2
CDR3 DNA: TGCGCCAGCAGCTATAAACCGAGCACCGGGGAGCTGTTTTTT
CDR3 protein: CASSYKPSTGELFF

clone size: NA
D gene: NA
V gene: TRBV7-2
J gene: TRBJ1-5
CDR3 DNA: TGTGCCAGCAGCCTTGACGGAGGTCAGCCCCAGCATTTT
CDR3 protein: CASSLDGGQPQHF

clone size: few
D gene: NA
V gene: TRBV6-5
J gene: TRBJ2-1
CDR3 DNA: TGTGCCAGCAGTCCAAAGGGTGGGGGCAGTGATGAGCAGTTCTTC
CDR3 protein: CASSPKGGGSDEQFF

clone size: NA
D gene: TRBD1
V gene: TRBV5-5
J gene: TRBJ2-5
CDR3 DNA: TGTGCCAGCAGTTGGACAGGGGGGAGGGAGACCCAGTACTTC
CDR3 protein: CASSWTGGRETQYF

clone size: NA
D gene: TRBD1
V gene: TRBV5-1
J gene: TRBJ1-6
CDR3 DNA: TGCGCCAGCAGCTTCGGGACAGGGGAGTACTCACCCCTCCACTTT
CDR3 protein: CASSFGTGEYSPLHF

clone size: NA
D gene: TRBD1
V gene: TRBV5-1
J gene: TRBJ2-3
CDR3 DNA: TGCGCCAGCAGCTTAGCAGGGGGCTACACAGATACGCAGTATTTT
CDR3 protein: CASSLAGGYTDTQYF

clone size: once
D gene: NA
V gene: TRBV7-2
J gene: TRBJ1-1
CDR3 DNA: TGTGCCAGCAGCTTTAGGAGGAAGAACACTGAAGCTTTCTTT
CDR3 protein: CASSFRRKNTEAFF

clone size: NA
D gene: NA
V gene: TRBV2
J gene: TRBJ2-5
CDR3 DNA: TGTGCCAGCAGTGAAGCGACACTAGCCTGGGGGGAGACCCAGTACTTC
CDR3 protein: CASSEATLAWGETQYF

clone size: NA
D gene: TRBD1
V gene: TRBV24-1
J gene: TRBJ2-1
CDR3 DNA: TGTGCCACCAGTGATCAGACAGGGGTCAATGAGCAGTTCTTC
CDR3 protein: CATSDQTGVNEQFF